This T cell receptor (beta chain) was identified in a study of blood T cells in healthy people across ages. At the level of the study: Capture via template switching afforded approximately one barcoded beta molecule per two T cells.

Study outcomes and limitations: In older individuals, TCR beta diversity per million T cells was lower, falling roughly linearly with age. Estimates of total diversity, which came from one million sequenced T cells, were considered to be underestimates.

With respect to this clonotype: Its antigen remains unknown.

Primed by a sample-barcoded 5' primer and a J-beta primer mix, a second PCR proceeded for about 7 to 11 cycles. TCRdb used MiXCR to reprocess the 5' RACE reads, holding one entry per CDR3 protein. The table has around 2 million distinct CDR3 sequences, approximately 40% seen once. CDR3 length equals 13 residues. Germline V gene lookup returns CDR1 MNHNS and CDR2 SASEGT. Trimming removed 2 bases from V and 3 bases from J, with 8 bases in between. The sequence was collected from a human donor in good health. The sample was blood. The gene calls are TRBV6-1 and TRBJ2-7, with D possibly being TRBD1 (5 bases). The CDR3 loop is CASSEPGFYEQYF. CDR3 nucleotide sequence: TGTGCCAGCAGTGAACCAGGGTTCTACGAGCAGTACTTC.